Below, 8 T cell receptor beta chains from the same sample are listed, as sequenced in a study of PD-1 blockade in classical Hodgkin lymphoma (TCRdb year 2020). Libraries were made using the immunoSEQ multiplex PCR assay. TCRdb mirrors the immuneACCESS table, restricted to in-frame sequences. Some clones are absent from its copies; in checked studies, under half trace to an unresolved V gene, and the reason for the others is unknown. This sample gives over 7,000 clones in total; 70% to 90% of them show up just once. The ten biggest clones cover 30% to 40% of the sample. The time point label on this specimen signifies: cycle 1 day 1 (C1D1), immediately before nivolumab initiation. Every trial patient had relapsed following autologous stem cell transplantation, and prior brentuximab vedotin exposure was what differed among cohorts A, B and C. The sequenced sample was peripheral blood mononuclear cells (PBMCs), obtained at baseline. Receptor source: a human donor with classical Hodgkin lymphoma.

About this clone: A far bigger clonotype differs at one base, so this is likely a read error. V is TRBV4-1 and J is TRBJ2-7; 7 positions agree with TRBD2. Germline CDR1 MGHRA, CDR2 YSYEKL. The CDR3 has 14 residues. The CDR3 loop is CASNQAGSSYEQYF. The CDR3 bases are TGCGCCAGCAACCAAGCGGGAAGCTCCTACGAGCAGTACTTC.

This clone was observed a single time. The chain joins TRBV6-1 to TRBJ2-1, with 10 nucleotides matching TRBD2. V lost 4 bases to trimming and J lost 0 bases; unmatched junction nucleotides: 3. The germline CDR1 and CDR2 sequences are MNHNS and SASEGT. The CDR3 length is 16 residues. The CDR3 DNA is TGTGCCAGCAGTGGGGGACTAGCGAGCTCCTACAATGAGCAGTTCTTC. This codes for CASSGGLASSYNEQFF.

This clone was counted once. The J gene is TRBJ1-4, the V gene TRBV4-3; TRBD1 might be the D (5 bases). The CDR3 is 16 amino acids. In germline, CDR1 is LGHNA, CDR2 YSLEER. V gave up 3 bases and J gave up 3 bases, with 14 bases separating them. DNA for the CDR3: TGCGCCAGCAGCCACCGGTGGGGGACCTCTAATGAAAAACTGTTTTTT. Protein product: CASSHRWGTSNEKLFF.

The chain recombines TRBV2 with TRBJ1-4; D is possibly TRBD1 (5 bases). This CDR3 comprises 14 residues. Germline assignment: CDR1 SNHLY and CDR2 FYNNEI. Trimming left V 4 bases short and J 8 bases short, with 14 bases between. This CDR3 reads CASSVGGAWEKLFF. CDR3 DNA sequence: TGTGCCAGCAGTGTCGGAGGGGCCTGGGAAAAACTGTTTTTT.

CDR3 sequence: CASRQSQANEQYF. DNA of the CDR3: TGTGCCAGCAGACAATCGCAGGCAAACGAGCAGTACTTC. This chain uses TRBV6-1 with TRBJ2-7; D not certain. The CDR3 consists of 13 residues. Germline V gene data show CDR1 as MNHNS and CDR2 as SASEGT. V was cut by 6 bases and J by 5 bases, with 14 bases left in between.

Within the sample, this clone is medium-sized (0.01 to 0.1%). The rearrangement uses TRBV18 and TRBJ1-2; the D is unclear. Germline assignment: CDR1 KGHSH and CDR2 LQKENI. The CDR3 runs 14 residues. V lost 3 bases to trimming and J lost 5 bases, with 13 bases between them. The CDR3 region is CASSPGSFGYGYTF. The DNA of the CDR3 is TGTGCCAGCTCACCCGGGTCCTTCGGATATGGCTACACCTTC.

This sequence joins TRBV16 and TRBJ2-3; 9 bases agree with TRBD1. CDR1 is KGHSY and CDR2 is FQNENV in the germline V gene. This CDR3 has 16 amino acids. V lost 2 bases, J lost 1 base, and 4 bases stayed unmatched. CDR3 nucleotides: TGTGCCAGCAGCCAACGACAGGGGGTCGGCACAGATACGCAGTATTTT. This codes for CASSQRQGVGTDTQYF.

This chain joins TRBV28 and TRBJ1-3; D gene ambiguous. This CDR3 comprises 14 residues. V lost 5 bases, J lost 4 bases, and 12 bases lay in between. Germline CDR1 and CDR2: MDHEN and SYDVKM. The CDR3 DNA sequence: TGTGCCAGCAGTCCATCCAGAAGAGGAAACACCATATATTTT. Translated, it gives CASSPSRRGNTIYF.